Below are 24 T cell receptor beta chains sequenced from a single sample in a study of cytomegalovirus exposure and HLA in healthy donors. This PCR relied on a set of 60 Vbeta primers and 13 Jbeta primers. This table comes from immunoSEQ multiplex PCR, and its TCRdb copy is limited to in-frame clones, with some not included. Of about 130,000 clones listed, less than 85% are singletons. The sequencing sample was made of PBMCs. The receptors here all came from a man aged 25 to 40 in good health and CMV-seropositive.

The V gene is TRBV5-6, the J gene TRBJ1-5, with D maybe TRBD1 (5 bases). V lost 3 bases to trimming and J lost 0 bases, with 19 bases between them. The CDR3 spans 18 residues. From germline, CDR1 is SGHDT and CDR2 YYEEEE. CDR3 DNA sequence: TGTGCCAGCAGCTCCAGGGCAGGGTCTTACTATAGCAATCAGCCCCAGCATTTT. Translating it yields CASSSRAGSYYSNQPQHF.

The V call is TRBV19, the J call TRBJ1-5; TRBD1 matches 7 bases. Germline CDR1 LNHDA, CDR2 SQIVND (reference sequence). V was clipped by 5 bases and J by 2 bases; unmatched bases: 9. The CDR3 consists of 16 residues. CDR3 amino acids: CASSSLGTDGNQPQHF. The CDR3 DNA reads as TGTGCCAGTAGTTCGTTAGGGACAGATGGCAATCAGCCCCAGCATTTT. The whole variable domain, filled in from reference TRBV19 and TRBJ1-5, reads DGGITQSPKYLFRKEGQNVTLSCEQNLNHDAMYWYRQDPGQGLRLIYYSQIVNDFQKGDIAEGYSVSREKKESFPLTVTSAQKNPTAFYLCASSSLGTDGNQPQHFGDGTRLSIL.

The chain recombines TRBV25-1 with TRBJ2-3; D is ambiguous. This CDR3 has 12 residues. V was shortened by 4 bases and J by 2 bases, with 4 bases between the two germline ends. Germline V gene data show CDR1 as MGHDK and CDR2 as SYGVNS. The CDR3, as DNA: TGTGCCAGCAGTGCCTACACAGATACGCAGTATTTT. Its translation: CASSAYTDTQYF.

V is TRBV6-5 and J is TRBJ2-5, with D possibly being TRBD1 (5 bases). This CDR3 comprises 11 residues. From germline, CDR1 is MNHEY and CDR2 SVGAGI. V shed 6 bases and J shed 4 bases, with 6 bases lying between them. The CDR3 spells CASSQGETQYF. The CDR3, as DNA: TGTGCCAGCAGCCAGGGAGAGACCCAGTACTTC.

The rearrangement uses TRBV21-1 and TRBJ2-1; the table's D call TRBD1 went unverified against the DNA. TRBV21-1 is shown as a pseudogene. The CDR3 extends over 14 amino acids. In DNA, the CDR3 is TGTGCCAGCAGCAGGGGGACAGGGCACAATGAGCAGTTCTTC. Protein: CASSRGTGHNEQFF.

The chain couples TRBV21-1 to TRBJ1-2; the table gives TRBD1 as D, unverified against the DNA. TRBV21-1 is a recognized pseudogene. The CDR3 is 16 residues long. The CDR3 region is CASSHRTGGTNYGYTF. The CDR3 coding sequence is TGTGCCAGCAGCCACAGGACAGGGGGTACCAACTATGGCTACACCTTC.

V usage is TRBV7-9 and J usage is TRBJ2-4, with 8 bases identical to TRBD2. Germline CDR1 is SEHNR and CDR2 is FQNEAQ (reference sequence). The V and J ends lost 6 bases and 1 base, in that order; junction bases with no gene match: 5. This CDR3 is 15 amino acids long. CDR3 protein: CASSAGGLAKNIQYF. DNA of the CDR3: TGTGCCAGCAGTGCGGGGGGCCTCGCCAAAAACATTCAGTACTTC.

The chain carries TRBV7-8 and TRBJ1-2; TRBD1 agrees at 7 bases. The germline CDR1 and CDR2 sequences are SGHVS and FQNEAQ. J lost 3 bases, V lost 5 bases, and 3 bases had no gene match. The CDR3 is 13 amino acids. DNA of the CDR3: TGTGCCAGCAGCCCGACAGGGTACTATGGCTACACCTTC. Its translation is CASSPTGYYGYTF.

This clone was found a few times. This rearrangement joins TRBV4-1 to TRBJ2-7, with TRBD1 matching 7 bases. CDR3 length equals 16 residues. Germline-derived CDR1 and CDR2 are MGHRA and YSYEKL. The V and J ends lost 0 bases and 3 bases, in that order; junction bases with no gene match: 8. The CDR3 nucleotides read TGCGCCAGCAGCCAAGATTCCGGGACAGCCTTCTACGAGCAGTACTTC. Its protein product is CASSQDSGTAFYEQYF.

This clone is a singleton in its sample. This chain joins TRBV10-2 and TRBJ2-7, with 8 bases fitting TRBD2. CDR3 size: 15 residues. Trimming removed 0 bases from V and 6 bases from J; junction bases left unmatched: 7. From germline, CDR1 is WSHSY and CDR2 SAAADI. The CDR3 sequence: CASSESAGGLGEQYF. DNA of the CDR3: TGCGCCAGCAGTGAGTCTGCGGGAGGATTGGGCGAGCAGTACTTC.

Here the CDR3 reads CATLPGQGPQPQHF. Written as DNA, the CDR3 is TGTGCCACACTCCCGGGACAGGGACCTCAGCCCCAGCATTTT. J is TRBJ1-5 and V is TRBV6-5; 9 nucleotides line up with TRBD1. V lost 10 bases to trimming and J lost 6 bases; unmatched junction nucleotides: 10. Germline CDR1 is MNHEY and CDR2 is SVGAGI. The CDR3 spans 14 residues.

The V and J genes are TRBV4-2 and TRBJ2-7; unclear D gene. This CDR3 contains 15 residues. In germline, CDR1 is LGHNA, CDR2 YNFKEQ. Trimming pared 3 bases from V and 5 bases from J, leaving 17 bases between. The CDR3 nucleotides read TGTGCCAGCAGCCACGATCTAGTTACCCTCAACGAGCAGTACTTC. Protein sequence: CASSHDLVTLNEQYF.

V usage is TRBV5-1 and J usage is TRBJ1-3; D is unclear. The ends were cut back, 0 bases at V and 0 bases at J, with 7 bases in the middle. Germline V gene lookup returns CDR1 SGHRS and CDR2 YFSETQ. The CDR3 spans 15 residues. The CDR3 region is CASSLDGSSGNTIYF. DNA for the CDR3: TGCGCCAGCAGCTTGGACGGGAGCTCTGGAAACACCATATATTTT.

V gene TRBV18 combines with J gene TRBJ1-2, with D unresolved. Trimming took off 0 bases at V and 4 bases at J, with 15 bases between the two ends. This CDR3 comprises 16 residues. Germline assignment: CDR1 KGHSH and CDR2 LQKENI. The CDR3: CASSPPYRGDGYGYTF. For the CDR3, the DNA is TGTGCCAGCTCACCACCGTATCGCGGGGATGGCTATGGCTACACCTTC.

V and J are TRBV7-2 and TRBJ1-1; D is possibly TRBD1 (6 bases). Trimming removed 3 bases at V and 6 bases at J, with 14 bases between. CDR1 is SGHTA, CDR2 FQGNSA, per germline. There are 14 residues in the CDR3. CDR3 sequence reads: CASSFPGETSEAFF. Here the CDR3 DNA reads TGTGCCAGCAGCTTTCCAGGGGAAACATCTGAAGCTTTCTTT.

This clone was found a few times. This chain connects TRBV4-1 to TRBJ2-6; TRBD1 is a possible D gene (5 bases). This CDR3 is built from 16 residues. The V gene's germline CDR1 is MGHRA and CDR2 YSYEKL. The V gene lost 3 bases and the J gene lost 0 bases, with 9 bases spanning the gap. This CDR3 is CASSQGDSSGANVLTF. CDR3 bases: TGCGCCAGCAGCCAGGGTGACAGCTCTGGGGCCAACGTCCTGACTTTC.

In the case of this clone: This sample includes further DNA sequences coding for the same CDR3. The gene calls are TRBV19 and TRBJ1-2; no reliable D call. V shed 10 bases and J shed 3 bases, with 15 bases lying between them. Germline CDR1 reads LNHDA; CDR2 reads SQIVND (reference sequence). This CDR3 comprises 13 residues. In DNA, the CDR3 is TGTGCCACAAAGGGAGAGCACGACTATGGCTACACCTTC. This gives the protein CATKGEHDYGYTF.

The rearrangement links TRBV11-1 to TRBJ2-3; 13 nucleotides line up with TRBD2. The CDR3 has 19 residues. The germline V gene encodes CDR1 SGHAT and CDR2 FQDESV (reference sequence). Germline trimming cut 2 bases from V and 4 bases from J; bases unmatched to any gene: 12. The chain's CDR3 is CASSLLGGLAGMLSDTQYF. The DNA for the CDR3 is TGTGCCAGCAGCTTACTGGGGGGACTAGCGGGGATGTTATCAGATACGCAGTATTTT. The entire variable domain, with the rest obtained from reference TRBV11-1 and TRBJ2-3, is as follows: EAEVAQSPRYKITEKSQAVAFWCDPISGHATLYWYRQILGQGPELLVQFQDESVVDDSQLPKDRFSAERLKGVDSTLKIQPAELGDSAMYLCASSLLGGLAGMLSDTQYFGPGTRLTVL.

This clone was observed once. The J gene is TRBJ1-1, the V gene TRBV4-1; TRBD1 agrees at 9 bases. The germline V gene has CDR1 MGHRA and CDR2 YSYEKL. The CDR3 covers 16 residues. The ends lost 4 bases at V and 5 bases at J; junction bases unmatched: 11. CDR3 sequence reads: CASSLPGTGMRTEAFF. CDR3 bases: TGCGCCAGCAGCCTACCCGGGACAGGGATGAGGACTGAAGCTTTCTTT.

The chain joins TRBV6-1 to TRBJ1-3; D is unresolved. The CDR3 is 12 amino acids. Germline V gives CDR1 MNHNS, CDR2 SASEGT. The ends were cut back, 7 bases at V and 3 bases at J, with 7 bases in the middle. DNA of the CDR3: TGTGCCAGCATCAGAGGTGGAAACACCATATATTTT. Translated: CASIRGGNTIYF.

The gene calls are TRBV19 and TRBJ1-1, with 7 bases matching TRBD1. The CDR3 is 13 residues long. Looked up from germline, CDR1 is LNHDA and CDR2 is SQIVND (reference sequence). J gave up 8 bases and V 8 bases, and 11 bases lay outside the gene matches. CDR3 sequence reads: CASRGQRLSEAFF. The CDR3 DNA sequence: TGTGCCAGTCGGGGACAGAGACTCTCAGAAGCTTTCTTT.

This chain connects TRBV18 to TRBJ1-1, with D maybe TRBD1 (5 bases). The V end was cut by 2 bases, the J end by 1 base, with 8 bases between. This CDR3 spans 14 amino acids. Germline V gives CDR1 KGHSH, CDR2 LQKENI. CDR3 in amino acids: CASSPNRGNTEAFF. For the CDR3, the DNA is TGTGCCAGCTCACCAAATAGGGGGAACACTGAAGCTTTCTTT. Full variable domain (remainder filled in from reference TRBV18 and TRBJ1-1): NAGVMQNPRHLVRRRGQEARLRCSPMKGHSHVYWYRQLPEEGLKFMVYLQKENIIDESGMPKERFSAEFPKEGPSILRIQQVVRGDSAAYFCASSPNRGNTEAFFGQGTRLTVV.

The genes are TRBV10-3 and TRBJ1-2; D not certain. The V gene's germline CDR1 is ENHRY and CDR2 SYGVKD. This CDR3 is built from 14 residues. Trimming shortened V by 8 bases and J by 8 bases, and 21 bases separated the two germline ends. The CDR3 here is CAIRGDGLVEGYTF. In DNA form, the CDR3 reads TGTGCCATCCGTGGCGACGGACTAGTTGAAGGCTACACCTTC.

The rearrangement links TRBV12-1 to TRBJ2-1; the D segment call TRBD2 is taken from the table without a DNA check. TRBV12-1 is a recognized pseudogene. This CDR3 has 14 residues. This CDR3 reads CASSMSGEGDEQFF. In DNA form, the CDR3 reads TGTGCCAGCAGCATGTCGGGGGAAGGTGATGAGCAGTTCTTC.